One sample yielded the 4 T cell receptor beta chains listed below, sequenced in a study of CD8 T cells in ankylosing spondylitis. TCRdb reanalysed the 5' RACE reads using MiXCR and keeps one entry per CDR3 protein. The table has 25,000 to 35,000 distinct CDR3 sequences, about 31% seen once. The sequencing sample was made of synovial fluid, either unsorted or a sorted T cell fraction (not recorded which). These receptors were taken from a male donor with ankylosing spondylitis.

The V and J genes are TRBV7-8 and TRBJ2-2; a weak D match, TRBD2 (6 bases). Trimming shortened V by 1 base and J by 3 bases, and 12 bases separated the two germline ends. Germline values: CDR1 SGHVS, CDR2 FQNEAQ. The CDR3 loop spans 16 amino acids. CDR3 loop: CASSLGEAVYTGELFF. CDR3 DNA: TGTGCCAGCAGCTTAGGGGAGGCGGTCTACACCGGGGAGCTGTTTTTT.

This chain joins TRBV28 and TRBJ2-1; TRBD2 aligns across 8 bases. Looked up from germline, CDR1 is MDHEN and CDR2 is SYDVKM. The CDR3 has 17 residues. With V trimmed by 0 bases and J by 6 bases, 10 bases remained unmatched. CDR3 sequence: CASSLWVGASGPNEQFF. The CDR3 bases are TGTGCCAGCAGTTTATGGGTCGGGGCTAGCGGGCCCAATGAGCAGTTCTTC.

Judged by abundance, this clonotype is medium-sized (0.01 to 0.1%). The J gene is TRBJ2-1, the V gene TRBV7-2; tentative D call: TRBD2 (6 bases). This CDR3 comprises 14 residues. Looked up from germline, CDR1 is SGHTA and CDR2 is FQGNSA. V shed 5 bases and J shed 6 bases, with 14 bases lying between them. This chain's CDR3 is CASSLWGVGNEQFF. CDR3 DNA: TGTGCCAGCAGCCTATGGGGGGTAGGCAATGAGCAGTTCTTC.

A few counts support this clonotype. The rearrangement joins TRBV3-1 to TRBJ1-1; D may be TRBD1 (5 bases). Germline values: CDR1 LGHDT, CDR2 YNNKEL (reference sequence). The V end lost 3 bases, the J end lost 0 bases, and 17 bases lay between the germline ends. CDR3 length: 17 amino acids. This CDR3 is CASSQETGVGLNTEAFF. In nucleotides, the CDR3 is TGTGCCAGCAGCCAGGAAACAGGTGTTGGATTGAACACTGAAGCTTTCTTT.